This record concerns one TCR beta chain sequence. This sample was taken from a study of T cells after yellow fever vaccination. MiXCR was run by TCRdb on the 5' RACE reads, yielding one entry per CDR3 protein. The table shows some 560,000 distinct CDR3 sequences, with 15% to 20% occurring only once. The sequencing here drew on PBMCs, taken 15 days after the yellow fever booster vaccination. This clonotype originated in a man under 40 who received the YFV17D yellow fever vaccine.

The CDR3 loop reads CASSGRVKDEQFF. The CDR3 coding sequence is TGTGCCAGCAGTGGCCGAGTTAAGGATGAGCAGTTCTTC. V is TRBV6-1 and J is TRBJ2-1; no reliable D call. Trimming stripped 4 bases from V and 8 bases from J, with 12 bases between. This CDR3 is 13 amino acids long. The germline gives CDR1 MNHNS, CDR2 SASEGT.